The present entry profiles one T cell receptor beta chain with its context. The data derive from a study of OX40 agonist ivuxolimab in advanced cancers. Study as a whole: Prior anti-PD-1, anti-PD-L1 or anti-CTLA-4 therapy was allowed; 40% to 50% had some.

The table came from immunoSEQ multiplex PCR; TCRdb's copy has only in-frame clones and leaves some out. The sample yields approximately 14,000 clones, 80% seen once. This CDR3 comprises 18 residues. Germline V gives CDR1 MNHEY, CDR2 SMNVEV (reference sequence). Between the trimmed V and J ends, which lost 2 bases and 8 bases, there was a span of 24 bases. Autoimmune disease history or systemic immunosuppression barred patients. This chain joins TRBV27 and TRBJ1-4; perhaps TRBD1 as D (6 bases). The receptor comes from an adult with an advanced solid tumor such as melanoma, head and neck, liver or kidney cancer. The material sequenced was CD4+ or CD8+ T cells sorted from blood, taken in a trial of the OX40 agonist ivuxolimab. The CDR3 bases are TGTGCCAGCAGTTTAAGAGGGGTCAGCAGGGGTGTTCGGGAAAAACTGTTTTTT. Amino acids: CASSLRGVSRGVREKLFF.